This entry concerns a single T cell receptor beta chain. Its target is not known. PCR primers comprised 60 Vbeta and 13 Jbeta primers. In the authors' methods: A later analysis tallied 75 million to 80 million unique TCR beta chains, around 9.9 million of them shared. Sequencing used immunoSEQ multiplex PCR; TCRdb keeps in-frame clones, though not all of them. The DNA was the basis for D and trimming; V, J and clone size are from that table. The sample features around 26,000 clones, with roughly 15% in its top ten. This entry comes from a study of cytomegalovirus exposure and HLA in healthy donors. In germline, CDR1 is MNHEY, CDR2 SVGAGI. With 6 bases removed from V and 6 bases from J, the gap between germline ends came to 18 bases. The CDR3 contains 15 residues. General study findings and limits: TCR beta chains numbering some 160 were designated cytomegalovirus-associated.

The sequence derives from a male donor in good health and CMV-seropositive. This chain uses TRBV6-5 with TRBJ2-1; a weak D match, TRBD1 (8 bases). The specimen was PBMCs. CDR3 region: CASSSTGGVLNEQFF. The CDR3 DNA reads TGTGCCAGCAGCTCCACAGGGGGGGTGCTCAATGAGCAGTTCTTC.